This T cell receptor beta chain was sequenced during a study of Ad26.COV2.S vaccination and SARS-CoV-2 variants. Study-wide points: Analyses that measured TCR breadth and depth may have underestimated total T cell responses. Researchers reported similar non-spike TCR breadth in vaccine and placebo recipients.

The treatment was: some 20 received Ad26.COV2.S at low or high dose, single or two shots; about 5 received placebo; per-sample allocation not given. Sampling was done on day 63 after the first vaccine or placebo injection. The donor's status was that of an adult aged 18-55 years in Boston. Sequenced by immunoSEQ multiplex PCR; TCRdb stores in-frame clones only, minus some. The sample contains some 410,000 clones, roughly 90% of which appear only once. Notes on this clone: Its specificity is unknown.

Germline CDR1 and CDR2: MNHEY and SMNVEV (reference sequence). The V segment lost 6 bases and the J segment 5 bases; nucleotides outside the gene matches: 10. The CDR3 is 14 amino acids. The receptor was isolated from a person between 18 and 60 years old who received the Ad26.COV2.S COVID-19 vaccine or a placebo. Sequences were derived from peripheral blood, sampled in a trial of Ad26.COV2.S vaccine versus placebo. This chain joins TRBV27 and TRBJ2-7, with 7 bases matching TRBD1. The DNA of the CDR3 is TGTGCCAGCAGGTTTATGACAGGGACCCACGAGCAGTACTTC. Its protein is CASRFMTGTHEQYF.